One and the same sample provided the 19 T cell receptor beta chains below, sequenced in a study of shared clonotypes between healthy human individuals. Only in-frame clones appear in the TCRdb table, and some are missing; sequencing was by immunoSEQ multiplex PCR. Of some 2,000,000 clones listed, approximately 94% are singletons. Only CD45RO-negative cells positively selected for CCR7 counted as naive CD8 cells, so terminally differentiated effector memory CD45RA+ cells were excluded. Input material: naive CD8+ T cells sorted from blood. The receptors derive from a man in his late teens or twenties in good health.

The rearrangement links TRBV11-2 to TRBJ2-1, with no clear D. Germline V gene data show CDR1 as SGHAT and CDR2 as FQNNGV. CDR3 size: 11 residues. Trimming took 5 bases from V and 7 from J, leaving 6 bases between them. Here the CDR3 reads CASSPINEQFF. The CDR3 DNA is TGTGCCAGCAGCCCCATTAATGAGCAGTTCTTC.

The V and J genes are TRBV9 and TRBJ1-4; D is perhaps TRBD1 (5 bases). Germline V CDR1 and CDR2: SGDLS, YYNGEE. CDR3 length equals 14 residues. V was pared by 3 bases and J by 5 bases, with 11 bases between. CDR3: CASSGGTENEKLFF. The CDR3, as DNA: TGTGCCAGCAGCGGCGGGACGGAAAATGAAAAACTGTTTTTT.

The gene calls are TRBV10-3 and TRBJ2-7; D is unclear. V was shortened by 0 bases and J by 2 bases, with 8 bases between the two germline ends. Germline V gene data show CDR1 as ENHRY and CDR2 as SYGVKD. The CDR3 sequence is 14 residues long. CDR3 bases: TGTGCCATCAGTGAGTCTAACTCCGCCTACGAGCAGTACTTC. Residues: CAISESNSAYEQYF.

The chain links TRBV4-1 to TRBJ2-1, with 10 bases matching TRBD2. The CDR3 runs 17 residues. Germline CDR1 and CDR2: MGHRA and YSYEKL. J was trimmed by 7 bases and V by 4 bases; bases with no gene match: 13. CDR3 sequence reads: CASSRAGSGGASNEQFF. Here the CDR3 DNA reads TGCGCCAGCAGCCGAGCCGGGAGCGGGGGGGCGTCGAATGAGCAGTTCTTC.

This chain uses TRBV6-1 with TRBJ1-1, with D perhaps TRBD1 (6 bases). Germline CDR1 and CDR2: MNHNS and SASEGT. The CDR3 covers 13 residues. Trimming pared 5 bases from V and 1 base from J, leaving 8 bases between. The CDR3 region is CASSRTENTEAFF. CDR3 in DNA: TGTGCCAGCAGTCGGACAGAGAACACTGAAGCTTTCTTT.

The chain is built from TRBV28 and TRBJ1-5; no firm D call. V dropped 3 bases and J dropped 3 bases, with 15 bases sitting between them. The CDR3 totals 16 residues. The V gene's germline CDR1 is MDHEN and CDR2 SYDVKM. In DNA form, the CDR3 reads TGTGCCAGCAGTTTGGGTCTCCGACATCACAATCAGCCCCAGCATTTT. Translation gives CASSLGLRHHNQPQHF.

The chain is built from TRBV7-9 and TRBJ1-1; possible D gene TRBD1, 6 bases. V was clipped by 4 bases and J by 1 base, with 13 bases between them. The germline gives CDR1 SEHNR, CDR2 FQNEAQ (reference sequence). This CDR3 is built from 15 residues. CDR3 protein: CASSSGVVANTEAFF. Here the CDR3 DNA reads TGTGCCAGCAGCTCAGGGGTAGTAGCGAACACTGAAGCTTTCTTT.

The V and J genes are TRBV7-9 and TRBJ1-2, with D maybe TRBD1 (6 bases). The CDR3 is 15 residues long. V was pared by 4 bases and J by 7 bases, with 19 bases between. Germline lookup yields CDR1 SEHNR and CDR2 FQNEAQ (reference sequence). CDR3 residues: CASSSETGSGGGYTF. The CDR3 DNA follows: TGTGCCAGCAGCTCAGAGACAGGCAGCGGGGGTGGCTACACCTTC.

The chain links TRBV12-2 to TRBJ1-3. TRBV12-2 is noted as a pseudogene. The CDR3 consists of 13 residues. The CDR3 DNA reads as TGTGCAAGTCGCCCCCCGGCGGGAAACACCATATATTTT. Translating it yields CASRPPAGNTIYF.

The chain couples TRBV11-2 to TRBJ2-2; 9 bases fit TRBD2. Germline loops: CDR1 SGHAT, CDR2 FQNNGV. The junction had 1 base not matched to a gene; V was cut back by 4 bases and J by 4 bases. This CDR3 is built from 14 residues. CDR3 nucleotide sequence: TGTGCCAGCAGCTCGGGACTAGCCACCGGGGAGCTGTTTTTT. Translating gives CASSSGLATGELFF.

The chain uses TRBV7-9 and TRBJ2-7; 9 positions agree with TRBD1. The germline V gene encodes CDR1 SEHNR and CDR2 FQNEAQ (reference sequence). Germline trimming cut 5 bases from V and 0 bases from J; bases unmatched to any gene: 2. This CDR3 spans 14 amino acids. The CDR3 DNA is TGTGCCAGCAGCGGGACAGGGACCTCCTACGAGCAGTACTTC. It codes for CASSGTGTSYEQYF. The entire variable domain, with the rest obtained from reference TRBV7-9 and TRBJ2-7, is as follows: DTGVSQNPRHKITKRGQNVTFRCDPISEHNRLYWYRQTLGQGPEFLTYFQNEAQLEKSRLLSDRFSAERPKGSFSTLEIQRTEQGDSAMYLCASSGTGTSYEQYFGPGTRLTVT.

Comment on this clone: Germline and junction disagree at one end, which may indicate a read error. The chain carries TRBV7-7 and TRBJ2-7, with D perhaps TRBD1 (6 bases). Per germline, CDR1 SSHAT and CDR2 FNYEAQ (reference sequence). The CDR3 covers 13 residues. The CDR3, as DNA: TGTGCTAGCAGCTTGGAACAGGGCGACGAGCAGTACTTC. Its translation: CASSLEQGDEQYF.

This sequence joins TRBV9 and TRBJ2-5, with TRBD2 identical over 12 bases. The length of the CDR3 is 17 residues. CDR1 and CDR2 from the germline V gene are SGDLS and YYNGEE. V lost 3 bases to trimming and J lost 0 bases; unmatched junction nucleotides: 6. The CDR3 DNA reads as TGTGCCAGCAGCGATCGGCTAGCGGGAGGGGACCAAGAGACCCAGTACTTC. It is translated as CASSDRLAGGDQETQYF. Full variable domain (outside the CDR3, taken from reference TRBV9 and TRBJ2-5): DSGVTQTPKHLITATGQRVTLRCSPRSGDLSVYWYQQSLDQGLQFLIQYYNGEERAKGNILERFSAQQFPDLHSELNLSSLELGDSALYFCASSDRLAGGDQETQYFGPGTRLLVL.

The V gene is TRBV5-1, the J gene TRBJ1-1; possibly TRBD1 for D (5 bases). Per germline, CDR1 SGHRS and CDR2 YFSETQ. V was pared by 1 base and J by 3 bases, with 16 bases between. CDR3 length: 16 amino acids. This chain's CDR3 is CASSLWVGEGYTEAFF. In DNA, the CDR3 is TGCGCCAGCAGCTTGTGGGTAGGGGAGGGATACACTGAAGCTTTCTTT.

This clone was seen only once. The chain carries TRBV11-2 and TRBJ2-7, with 11 bases lining up with TRBD2. CDR1 and CDR2 (germline): SGHAT, FQNNGV. There are 17 residues in the CDR3. V lost 1 base to trimming and J lost 2 bases; unmatched junction nucleotides: 7. The DNA of the CDR3 is TGTGCCAGCAGCTTAGTAGGAGCACTAGCGGGAGCCTACGAGCAGTACTTC. Protein sequence: CASSLVGALAGAYEQYF.

This chain connects TRBV10-2 to TRBJ2-7; D ambiguous. There are 14 residues in the CDR3. Germline V gives CDR1 WSHSY, CDR2 SAAADI. V was cut by 7 bases and J by 5 bases, with 18 bases left in between. In DNA, the CDR3 is TGCGCCAGCACCGGGTCTCTTTATCCGGACGAGCAGTACTTC. Translating it yields CASTGSLYPDEQYF.

The chain combines TRBV6-1 with TRBJ2-3, with 9 bases matching TRBD1. Per germline, CDR1 MNHNS and CDR2 SASEGT. There are 15 residues in the CDR3. V was clipped by 6 bases and J by 4 bases; unmatched bases: 8. CDR3 residues: CASRGWTGAPDTQYF. The CDR3 DNA is TGTGCCAGCAGGGGATGGACAGGGGCTCCAGATACGCAGTATTTT.

The chain links TRBV4-1 to TRBJ1-4; 8 bases line up with TRBD1. Germline-derived CDR1 and CDR2 are MGHRA and YSYEKL. The junction had 9 bases not matched to a gene; V was cut back by 4 bases and J by 8 bases. The CDR3 runs 15 residues. This CDR3 reads CASSRGQGAQEKLFF. The CDR3 nucleotides read TGCGCCAGCAGCCGAGGGCAGGGGGCGCAGGAAAAACTGTTTTTT.

The J gene is TRBJ1-1, the V gene TRBV25-1; D is ambiguous. The CDR3 sequence is 11 residues long. CDR1 and CDR2 (germline): MGHDK, SYGVNS. Trimming left V 4 bases short and J 2 bases short, with 2 bases between. CDR3 residues: CASSANTEAFF. The CDR3 nucleotides read TGTGCCAGCAGTGCTAACACTGAAGCTTTCTTT.